The table lists the clone carrying this T cell receptor (beta chain) with a few counts. What it binds is not known. These data belong to a study of cytomegalovirus exposure and HLA in healthy donors. The study's findings and limits: A list of 150 or so TCR beta chains associated with cytomegalovirus was given. Later work found that TCR association rates differed between HLA loci; DRB1 had the most and HLA-C the fewest.

The PCR contained 60 Vbeta and 13 Jbeta primers. The assay was immunoSEQ multiplex PCR, and TCRdb's table has in-frame clones only and misses some. The repertoire holds roughly 140,000 clones, over 60% seen once, with under 3% in the top ten. V lost 2 bases and J 0 bases, leaving 15 bases between the germline ends. The CDR3 contains 17 residues. Germline CDR1 reads SGHNT; CDR2 reads YYREEE (reference sequence). Sequenced input: PBMCs. The J gene is TRBJ1-3, the V gene TRBV5-4; the D gene is possibly TRBD1 (6 bases). The sequence was collected from a woman under 40 in good health and CMV-seropositive. The CDR3 reads CASSFDLGQYSGNTIYF. In nucleotides, the CDR3 is TGTGCCAGCAGCTTTGACCTCGGACAGTACTCTGGAAACACCATATATTTT. The full variable domain, its missing parts supplied by reference TRBV5-4 and TRBJ1-3, is ETGVTQSPTHLIKTRGQQVTLRCSSQSGHNTVSWYQQALGQGPQFIFQYYREEENGRGNFPPRFSGLQFPNYSSELNVNALELDDSALYLCASSFDLGQYSGNTIYFGEGSWLTVV.